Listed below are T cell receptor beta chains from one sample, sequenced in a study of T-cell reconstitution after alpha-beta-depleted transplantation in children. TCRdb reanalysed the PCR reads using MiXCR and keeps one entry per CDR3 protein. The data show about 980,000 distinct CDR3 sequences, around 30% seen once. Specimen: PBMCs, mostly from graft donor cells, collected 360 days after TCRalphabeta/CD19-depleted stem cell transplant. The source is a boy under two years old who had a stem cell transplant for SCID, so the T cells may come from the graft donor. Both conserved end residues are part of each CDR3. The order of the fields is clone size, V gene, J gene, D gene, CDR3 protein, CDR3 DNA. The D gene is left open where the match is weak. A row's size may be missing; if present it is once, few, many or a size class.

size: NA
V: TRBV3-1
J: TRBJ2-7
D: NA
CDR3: CASSQDTDSEQYF
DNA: TGTGCCAGCAGCCAAGATACGGATAGCGAGCAGTACTTC

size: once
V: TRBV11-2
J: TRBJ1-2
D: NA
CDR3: CASSLLGGPSRPYGYTF
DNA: TGTGCCAGCAGCCTATTAGGGGGACCGTCCAGGCCCTATGGCTACACCTTC

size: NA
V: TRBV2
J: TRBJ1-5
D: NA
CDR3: CASSDRPLNQPQHF
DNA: TGTGCCAGCAGTGACAGGCCCCTCAATCAGCCCCAGCATTTT

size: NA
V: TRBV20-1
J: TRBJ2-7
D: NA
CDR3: CSALQRRGSEQYF
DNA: TGCAGTGCTTTGCAACGTCGGGGAAGCGAGCAGTACTTC

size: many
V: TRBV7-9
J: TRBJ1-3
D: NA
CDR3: CASSAGTNTRNTIYF
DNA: TGTGCCAGCAGCGCCGGGACAAACACCAGAAACACCATATATTTT

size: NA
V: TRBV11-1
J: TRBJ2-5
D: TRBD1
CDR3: CASSPSGQEETQYF
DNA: TGTGCCAGCAGCCCATCCGGACAGGAAGAGACCCAGTACTTC

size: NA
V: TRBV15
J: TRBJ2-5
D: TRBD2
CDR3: CATSNLAARKTQYF
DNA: TGTGCCACCAGCAATCTAGCGGCAAGGAAGACCCAGTACTTC

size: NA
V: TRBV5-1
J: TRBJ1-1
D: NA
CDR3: CASGFSSTANTEAFF
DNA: TGCGCCAGCGGGTTCTCCTCGACAGCGAACACTGAAGCTTTCTTT

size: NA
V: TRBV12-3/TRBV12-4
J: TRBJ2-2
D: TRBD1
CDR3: CASSFQPGQGAGELFF
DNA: TGTGCCAGCAGTTTTCAGCCGGGACAGGGGGCCGGGGAGCTGTTTTTT

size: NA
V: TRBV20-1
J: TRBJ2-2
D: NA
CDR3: CSARDPRGIGTGELFF
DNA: TGCAGTGCTAGAGACCCCCGGGGTATTGGCACCGGGGAGCTGTTTTTT

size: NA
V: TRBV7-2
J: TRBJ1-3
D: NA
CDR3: CASSGGNSGNTIYF
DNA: TGTGCCAGCAGCGGGGGAAACTCTGGAAACACCATATATTTT

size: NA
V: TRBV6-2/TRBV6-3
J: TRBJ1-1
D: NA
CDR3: CASSYFETRGTEAFF
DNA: TGTGCCAGCAGTTACTTTGAGACAAGGGGCACTGAAGCTTTCTTT

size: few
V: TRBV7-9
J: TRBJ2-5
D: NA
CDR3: CASTLGSTQYF
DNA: TGTGCCAGCACCCTCGGATCGACCCAGTACTTC

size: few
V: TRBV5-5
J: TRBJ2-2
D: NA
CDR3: CASRPGPENTGELFF
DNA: TGTGCCAGCAGGCCGGGACCCGAGAACACCGGGGAGCTGTTTTTT

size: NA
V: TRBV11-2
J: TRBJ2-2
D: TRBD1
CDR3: CASRDRGGLTGELFF
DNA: TGTGCCAGCAGAGACAGGGGTGGTTTAACCGGGGAGCTGTTTTTT

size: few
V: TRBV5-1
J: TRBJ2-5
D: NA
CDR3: CASSLEVAPGETQYF
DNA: TGCGCCAGCAGCTTGGAGGTCGCCCCGGGAGAGACCCAGTACTTC

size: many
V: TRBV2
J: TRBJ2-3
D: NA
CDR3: CASSTTVDTQYF
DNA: TGTGCCAGCAGCACGACCGTAGATACGCAGTATTTT

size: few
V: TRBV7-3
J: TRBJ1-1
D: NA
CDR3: CASSLFAGGDEAFF
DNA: TGTGCCAGCAGCTTATTTGCCGGGGGGGACGAAGCTTTCTTT

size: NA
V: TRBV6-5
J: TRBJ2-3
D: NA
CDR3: CASSYRGRSSTDTQYF
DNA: TGTGCCAGCAGTTACCGGGGCAGGTCAAGCACAGATACGCAGTATTTT

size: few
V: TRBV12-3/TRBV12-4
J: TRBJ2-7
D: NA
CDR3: CASSLNPEYEQYF
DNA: TGTGCCAGCAGTTTAAATCCAGAGTACGAGCAGTACTTC

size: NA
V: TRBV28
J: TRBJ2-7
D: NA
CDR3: CASTTASSYEQYF
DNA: TGTGCCAGCACTACGGCTAGCTCCTACGAGCAGTACTTC

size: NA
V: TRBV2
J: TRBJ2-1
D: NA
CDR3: CASKGDWATAEQFF
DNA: TGTGCCAGCAAGGGGGACTGGGCAACAGCTGAGCAGTTCTTC

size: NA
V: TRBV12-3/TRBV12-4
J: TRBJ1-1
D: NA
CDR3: CASSRRVGNTEAFF
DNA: TGTGCCAGCAGTCGTCGGGTTGGGAACACTGAAGCTTTCTTT

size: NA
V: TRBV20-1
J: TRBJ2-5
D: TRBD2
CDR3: CSARSPSSAGGQETQYF
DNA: TGCAGTGCTAGATCCCCCAGTTCGGCGGGGGGGCAAGAGACCCAGTACTTC

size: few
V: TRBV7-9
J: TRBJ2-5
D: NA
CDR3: CASSLRQLETQYF
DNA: TGTGCCAGCAGCTTGAGACAGCTCGAGACCCAGTACTTC

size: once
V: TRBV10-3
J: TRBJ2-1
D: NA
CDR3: CAIRGDGRGSYNEQFF
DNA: TGTGCCATCAGGGGTGATGGTCGGGGGTCCTACAATGAGCAGTTCTTC

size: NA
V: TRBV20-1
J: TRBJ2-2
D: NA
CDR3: CSARSGKSAGAGTGELFF
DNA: TGCAGTGCTAGGAGCGGAAAATCGGCGGGGGCGGGTACCGGGGAGCTGTTTTTT